The 30 T cell receptor beta chains given below trace back to one sample, sequenced in a study of T cells after yellow fever vaccination. TCRdb ran MiXCR on the 5' RACE reads and lists one entry per CDR3 protein. The sample lists over 45,000 distinct CDR3 sequences; roughly 7.4% were seen once. This sample comprised CD8+ T cells sorted from PBMCs, obtained on the day of the first yellow fever vaccination. The receptors shown here come from a man in his late teens or twenties who received the YFV17D yellow fever vaccine.

The chain is built from TRBV4-1 and TRBJ2-7, with D maybe TRBD1 (5 bases). Germline CDR1 is MGHRA and CDR2 is YSYEKL. There are 15 residues in the CDR3. Trimming cost V 0 bases and J 6 bases, with 15 bases left between them. The CDR3, as DNA: TGCGCCAGCAGCCAAGATCTGGGTGCAGGGCGCGAGCAGTACGTC. Encoded protein: CASSQDLGAGREQYV.

This clonotype was seen at least ten times. CDR3 nucleotides: TGTGCCAGCAGCAGGGTGGGGGCCAATCAGCCCCAGCATTTT. This sequence encodes CASSRVGANQPQHF. This chain connects TRBV7-9 to TRBJ1-5; D perhaps matches TRBD1 (6 bases). The CDR3 totals 14 residues. The V and J ends lost 5 bases and 3 bases respectively, with 11 bases between them. Germline V gene sequence: CDR1 SEHNR, CDR2 FQNEAQ (reference sequence). Filled out from reference TRBV7-9 and TRBJ1-5, the complete variable domain reads DTGVSQNPRHKITKRGQNVTFRCDPISEHNRLYWYRQTLGQGPEFLTYFQNEAQLEKSRLLSDRFSAERPKGSFSTLEIQRTEQGDSAMYLCASSRVGANQPQHFGDGTRLSIL.

Many counts were recorded for this clonotype. The chain combines TRBV12-3 or TRBV12-4 with TRBJ2-7, with 12 bases fitting TRBD2. Trimming removed 5 bases from V and 4 bases from J; junction bases left unmatched: 12. The CDR3 spans 17 residues. CDR3 DNA: TGTGCCAGCAGTGACGGACTAGCGGGGTCCCCTCGGTACGAGCAGTACTTC. This translates into CASSDGLAGSPRYEQYF.

The chain is built from TRBV7-3 and TRBJ2-6; unclear D gene. Germline V lookup: CDR1 SGHTA, CDR2 FQGTGA. Trimming removed 3 bases at V and 4 bases at J, with 4 bases between. The CDR3 covers 13 residues. CDR3 in amino acids: CASSFVGANVLTF. CDR3 nucleotide sequence: TGTGCCAGCAGCTTCGTAGGGGCCAACGTCCTGACTTTC.

The J gene is TRBJ1-3, the V gene TRBV28; no firm D call. Deletions cut 4 bases from V and 5 bases from J, with 15 bases between. Germline CDR1 reads MDHEN; CDR2 reads SYDVKM. The length of the CDR3 is 15 residues. The CDR3 loop is CASSSRRKGRNTIYF. In DNA, the CDR3 is TGTGCCAGCAGTTCCCGGAGGAAAGGAAGAAACACCATATATTTT.

The V and J genes are TRBV4-3 and TRBJ2-3; a possible D gene is TRBD2 (6 bases). The V and J ends lost 5 bases and 2 bases respectively, with 17 bases between them. The CDR3 has 16 residues. CDR1 is LGHNA and CDR2 is YSLEER in the germline V gene. This CDR3 is CASSGRDSSLTDTQYF. The CDR3 bases are TGCGCCAGCAGCGGACGGGACTCAAGTCTCACAGATACGCAGTATTTT.

The V gene is TRBV4-1, the J gene TRBJ2-3; 11 nucleotides line up with TRBD2. This CDR3 has 16 residues. V lost 4 bases and J lost 2; bases outside the gene matches: 5. Germline values: CDR1 MGHRA, CDR2 YSYEKL. CDR3: CASSRLLAGDTDTQYF. The CDR3 DNA is TGCGCCAGCAGCCGCCTACTAGCGGGGGACACAGATACGCAGTATTTT.

This clonotype was detected ten times or more. V usage is TRBV4-2 and J usage is TRBJ2-4; D unclear. Germline CDR1 and CDR2: LGHNA and YNFKEQ. The V gene lost 4 bases and the J gene lost 1 base, with 14 bases spanning the gap. CDR3 length equals 16 residues. The CDR3 nucleotides are TGTGCCAGCAGCCCCGGTGGGGTAGGGGCCAAAAACATTCAGTACTTC. Protein sequence: CASSPGGVGAKNIQYF.

The chain has TRBV6-5 and TRBJ2-2, with 8 bases fitting TRBD1. After removal of 0 bases from V and 4 bases from J, the junction contained 1 base not matched to a gene. This CDR3 spans 15 amino acids. CDR1 and CDR2 (germline): MNHEY, SVGAGI. The CDR3 protein is CASSYSGTGTGELFF. CDR3 bases: TGTGCCAGCAGTTACTCCGGGACAGGCACCGGGGAGCTGTTTTTT.

This clonotype was found many times. This sequence joins TRBV7-2 and TRBJ2-1; D is undetermined. The CDR3 extends over 11 amino acids. The germline gives CDR1 SGHTA, CDR2 FQGNSA. V gave up 1 base and J gave up 12 bases, with 7 bases separating them. The CDR3 DNA reads as TGTGCCAGCAGCTTAGGGCTGGGGCAGTTCTTC. Protein product: CASSLGLGQFF.

The V gene is TRBV7-9, the J gene TRBJ2-5, with TRBD2 as a possible D gene (5 bases). V was cut by 7 bases and J by 1 base, with 13 bases left in between. Germline V gives CDR1 SEHNR, CDR2 FQNEAQ (reference sequence). This CDR3 has 14 amino acids. CDR3 in DNA: TGTGCCAGCACCTCGTGGGAGTTCCAAGAGACCCAGTACTTC. Translating gives CASTSWEFQETQYF.

The V gene is TRBV28, the J gene TRBJ2-5; D might be TRBD1 or TRBD2, each matching 5 bases. The CDR3 spans 15 residues. In germline, CDR1 is MDHEN, CDR2 SYDVKM. V lost 10 bases, J lost 3 bases, and 21 bases lay in between. CDR3 nucleotides: TGTGCCACCAGACGACTCCGGGGACGCAAAGAGACCCAGTACTTC. Its translation is CATRRLRGRKETQYF.

This clonotype was counted at least ten times. V is TRBV4-1 and J is TRBJ2-5; D call uncertain. The V end lost 2 bases, the J end lost 0 bases, and 13 bases lay between the germline ends. CDR1 is MGHRA, CDR2 YSYEKL, per germline. The CDR3 runs 16 residues. CDR3 loop: CASSQILGQNQETQYF. The CDR3 coding sequence is TGCGCCAGCAGCCAAATCCTCGGGCAGAACCAAGAGACCCAGTACTTC.

This chain joins TRBV7-9 and TRBJ1-3; D possibly corresponds to TRBD1 (5 bases). This CDR3 contains 14 residues. CDR1 SEHNR and CDR2 FQNEAQ come from the germline V gene (reference sequence). The V end lost 3 bases, the J end lost 7 bases, and 13 bases lay between the germline ends. The DNA for the CDR3 is TGTGCCAGCAGCTTGGCAGGGATGAGGAACACCATATATTTT. This sequence encodes CASSLAGMRNTIYF.

This clonotype has just a few counts. This sequence joins TRBV4-3 and TRBJ1-1; TRBD1 agrees at 8 bases. Germline CDR1 LGHNA, CDR2 YSLEER. The CDR3 is 15 amino acids. V shed 4 bases, J shed 1 base, and the junction held 5 bases outside the gene matches. The CDR3 nucleotides are TGCGCCAGCAGCCGAGGGACAGGCCCGAACACTGAAGCTTTCTTT. It is translated as CASSRGTGPNTEAFF.

This clonotype was seen a handful of times. The chain recombines TRBV4-1 with TRBJ2-7; D perhaps matches TRBD2 (5 bases). The V and J ends lost 0 bases and 2 bases respectively, with 11 bases between them. The CDR3 spans 15 residues. The germline gives CDR1 MGHRA, CDR2 YSYEKL. The CDR3: CASSQDLREPYEQYF. The CDR3 coding sequence is TGCGCCAGCAGCCAAGATTTAAGGGAGCCCTACGAGCAGTACTTC.

This clonotype occurred a few times. The J gene is TRBJ1-5, the V gene TRBV29-1; weak D call: TRBD1 (6 bases). V lost 8 bases to trimming and J lost 7 bases, with 15 bases between them. Germline assignment: CDR1 SQVTM and CDR2 ANQGSEA. CDR3 length: 12 residues. The CDR3 is CSLNGGGQPQHF. CDR3 DNA sequence: TGCAGCCTCAATGGGGGGGGCCAGCCCCAGCATTTT.

This clonotype appeared many times. V gene TRBV4-1 combines with J gene TRBJ1-1, with TRBD1 as a possible D gene (5 bases). Germline V gene sequence: CDR1 MGHRA, CDR2 YSYEKL. V gave up 2 bases and J gave up 0 bases, with 13 bases separating them. CDR3 length: 16 residues. The CDR3 reads CASSQINPGVNTEAFF. DNA of the CDR3: TGCGCCAGCAGCCAAATCAACCCGGGGGTGAACACTGAAGCTTTCTTT.

This clonotype appeared many times. The rearrangement uses TRBV12-3 or TRBV12-4 and TRBJ2-7; the D is unclear. The CDR3 runs 14 residues. V was trimmed by 5 bases and J by 0 bases, leaving 11 bases between them. In DNA form, the CDR3 reads TGTGCCAGCAGTCCCTCGGACGGCTCCTACGAGCAGTACGTC. It translates to CASSPSDGSYEQYV.

This clonotype was picked up many times. The chain carries TRBV19 and TRBJ2-2; D is uncertain. The V end was cut by 3 bases, the J end by 4 bases, with 6 bases between. This CDR3 has 13 amino acids. The V gene's germline CDR1 is LNHDA and CDR2 SQIVND (reference sequence). CDR3 protein: CASSIGSTGELFF. The CDR3 coding sequence is TGTGCCAGTAGTATTGGTTCCACCGGGGAGCTGTTTTTT.

This clonotype has more than one count but fewer than ten. The J gene is TRBJ2-7, the V gene TRBV7-9, with D unresolved. The CDR3 sequence is 14 residues long. Germline V gene sequence: CDR1 SEHNR, CDR2 FQNEAQ (reference sequence). The V and J ends lost 2 bases and 0 bases respectively, with 8 bases between them. The CDR3 spells CASSLLVNSYEQYF. The CDR3, as DNA: TGTGCCAGCAGCTTATTAGTTAACTCCTACGAGCAGTACTTC.

This clonotype has at least ten counts. This sequence joins TRBV7-9 and TRBJ2-4; 7 positions agree with TRBD2. Germline trimming cut 3 bases from V and 0 bases from J; bases unmatched to any gene: 8. Germline V CDR1 and CDR2: SEHNR, FQNEAQ (reference sequence). This CDR3 region has 17 residues. Here the CDR3 reads CASSFGRAGSAKNIQYF. For the CDR3, the DNA is TGTGCCAGCAGCTTCGGGAGAGCGGGGTCAGCCAAAAACATTCAGTACTTC.

Ten or more counts support this clonotype. V gene TRBV12-3 or TRBV12-4 combines with J gene TRBJ2-1; D remains ambiguous. V lost 4 bases to trimming and J lost 0 bases, with 10 bases between them. The CDR3 is 15 residues long. The CDR3 spells CASSSAATSYNEQFF. For the CDR3, the DNA is TGTGCCAGCAGTTCCGCGGCAACCTCCTACAATGAGCAGTTCTTC.

This clonotype has just a few counts. This sequence joins TRBV10-1 and TRBJ2-3; 9 positions agree with TRBD2. The CDR3 extends over 16 amino acids. Germline V lookup: CDR1 WNHNN, CDR2 SYGVQD (reference sequence). V shed 0 bases, J shed 2 bases, and the junction held 3 bases outside the gene matches. In DNA, the CDR3 is TGCGCCAGCAGTGAGTCGAGCGGGGGGAACACAGATACGCAGTATTTT. It specifies CASSESSGGNTDTQYF.

This chain joins TRBV12-3 or TRBV12-4 and TRBJ2-6; D not resolved. CDR3 length equals 15 residues. Trimming removed 7 bases from V and 2 bases from J, with 12 bases in between. This CDR3 is CASTVQGAGANVLTF. CDR3 coding DNA: TGTGCCAGCACCGTCCAAGGTGCTGGGGCCAACGTCCTGACTTTC.

There are many counts of this clonotype. V gene TRBV7-8 combines with J gene TRBJ2-7, with D hard to call. This CDR3 spans 14 amino acids. CDR1 is SGHVS and CDR2 is FQNEAQ in the germline V gene. Trimming cost V 1 base and J 2 bases, with 9 bases left between them. The CDR3 coding sequence is TGTGCCAGCAGCTTAGTGGCGGCCGCCTACGAGCAGTACGTC. Translated: CASSLVAAAYEQYV.

Only a few counts were recorded for this clonotype. The rearrangement links TRBV9 to TRBJ1-4; TRBD1 agrees at 9 bases. The CDR3 is 15 amino acids. In germline, CDR1 is SGDLS, CDR2 YYNGEE. V gave up 3 bases and J gave up 8 bases; unmatched junction bases: 8. DNA of the CDR3: TGTGCCAGCAGCGCGGGGACAGGGCGAGGCGAAAAACTGTTTTTT. Protein sequence: CASSAGTGRGEKLFF.

This clonotype has only a few counts. The V and J genes are TRBV4-1 and TRBJ1-2; D is undetermined. The CDR3 is 17 amino acids. V shed 0 bases and J shed 0 bases, with 14 bases lying between them. Germline V gives CDR1 MGHRA, CDR2 YSYEKL. CDR3 nucleotide sequence: TGCGCCAGCAGCCAAGATTCGGGGTCTGGAGCTAACTATGGCTACACCTTC. Protein product: CASSQDSGSGANYGYTF.

This clonotype has only a few counts. V gene TRBV5-1 combines with J gene TRBJ1-3; D is perhaps TRBD1 (5 bases). Between the trimmed V and J ends, which lost 2 bases and 2 bases, there was a span of 5 bases. Germline V gene lookup returns CDR1 SGHRS and CDR2 YFSETQ. CDR3 length: 13 residues. The CDR3 DNA follows: TGCGCCAGCAGCTTAGGGGCTGGAAACACCATATATTTT. It yields the protein CASSLGAGNTIYF.

The chain employs TRBV12-3 or TRBV12-4 and TRBJ1-2, with a weak D call TRBD1 (5 bases). The CDR3 covers 13 residues. The germline V and J ends were trimmed by 4 bases and 6 bases, with 12 bases remaining between them. CDR3 sequence reads: CASSSGTSDGYTF. The DNA for the CDR3 is TGTGCCAGCAGTTCCGGGACTTCCGATGGCTACACCTTC.